Below, 23 T cell receptor beta chains from the same sample are listed, as sequenced in a study of response to subunit inactivated influenza vaccine (dated by TCRdb to 2017 to 2018). Library creation used RT-PCR. The sequencer listed for this sample is Illumina HiSeq 2500. The public sequencing data were trimmed at Q25 with fastp and processed into clonotypes with MiXCR by TCRdb, which kept only in-frame beta chains. Each record represents a unique CDR3 protein, reported with the most common genes and DNA among its rows. The sample has 650,000 to 800,000 distinct CDR3 sequences on record, over 11% of them singletons. The ten largest clones capture approximately 7% of the sample. The starting material was PBMCs from blood, obtained less than 15 days before vaccination. These receptors came from a man between 45 and 60 years old who received an inactivated influenza vaccine. Donor details come from another sample of the same person, matched by shared clones.

This clonotype was seen a single time. The chain carries TRBV18 and TRBJ2-3; a weak D match, TRBD2 (5 bases). The CDR3 extends over 16 amino acids. In germline, CDR1 is KGHSH, CDR2 LQKENI. Trimming stripped 2 bases from V and 5 bases from J, with 17 bases between. The CDR3 is CASSPTGSPLRDTQYF. In DNA, the CDR3 is TGTGCCAGCTCACCAACGGGATCCCCCCTTAGAGATACGCAGTATTTT.

This clonotype has more than one count but fewer than ten. The V call is TRBV20-1, the J call TRBJ2-3; D possibly corresponds to TRBD1 (5 bases). V lost 6 bases to trimming and J lost 2 bases, with 15 bases between them. Germline CDR1 reads DFQATT; CDR2 reads SNEGSKA (reference sequence). CDR3 size: 14 residues. The CDR3 DNA reads TGCAGTGCCAGGGTATACCGGGCCACAGATACGCAGTATTTT. As protein: CSARVYRATDTQYF.

This clonotype was seen only a few times. The rearrangement uses TRBV5-1 and TRBJ2-3; 8 bases match TRBD2. The CDR3 consists of 16 residues. Germline CDR1 is SGHRS and CDR2 is YFSETQ. With V trimmed by 0 bases and J by 4 bases, 7 bases remained unmatched. CDR3 DNA sequence: TGCGCCAGCAGCTTGGAAATAGCGGGGCCGGCAGATACGCAGTATTTT. It yields the protein CASSLEIAGPADTQYF.

This clonotype occurred a few times. The chain employs TRBV27 and TRBJ2-7, with D perhaps TRBD2 (6 bases). Trimming took off 2 bases at V and 2 bases at J, with 10 bases between the two ends. CDR3 size: 14 residues. Germline CDR1 is MNHEY and CDR2 is SMNVEV (reference sequence). The CDR3 sequence is CASSLSRRAYEQYF. The CDR3 nucleotides are TGTGCCAGCAGTTTAAGCCGGAGGGCCTACGAGCAGTACTTC.

The chain uses TRBV5-1 and TRBJ1-1, with TRBD1 identical over 12 bases. With 4 bases clipped from V and 6 bases from J, the junction kept 10 bases outside the gene matches. Germline V gene data show CDR1 as SGHRS and CDR2 as YFSETQ. The CDR3 is 16 amino acids. CDR3 sequence reads: CASSPRDRGLKAEAFF. The DNA of the CDR3 is TGCGCCAGCAGCCCCCGGGACAGGGGGCTTAAGGCTGAAGCTTTCTTT.

There are a few counts of this clonotype. The chain recombines TRBV20-1 with TRBJ2-5; D is unresolved. With 6 bases removed from V and 4 bases from J, the gap between germline ends came to 15 bases. Germline CDR1 is DFQATT and CDR2 is SNEGSKA (reference sequence). The CDR3 consists of 13 residues. This CDR3 reads CSAKNPLRETQYF. CDR3 coding DNA: TGCAGTGCAAAGAACCCCCTCAGAGAGACCCAGTACTTC.

This clonotype has just a few counts. J is TRBJ2-2 and V is TRBV11-3, with TRBD2 as a possible D gene (7 bases). The germline V gene encodes CDR1 SGHNT and CDR2 YENEEA. The CDR3 consists of 15 residues. V shed 5 bases and J shed 2 bases, with 12 bases lying between them. CDR3 DNA sequence: TGTGCCAGCAGCGAGGGGGGGATCAACACCGGGGAGCTGTTTTTT. Residues: CASSEGGINTGELFF.

The chain carries TRBV4-1 and TRBJ1-5; no reliable D call. The CDR3 runs to 17 residues. V was shortened by 0 bases and J by 5 bases, with 17 bases between the two germline ends. CDR1 and CDR2 from the germline V gene are MGHRA and YSYEKL. The DNA of the CDR3 is TGCGCCAGCAGCCAAGAATATTCGCGGAGATGGGATCAGCCCCAGCATTTT. It specifies CASSQEYSRRWDQPQHF.

V and J are TRBV20-1 and TRBJ2-7, with D tentatively TRBD1 or TRBD2 (5 bases each). The germline V and J ends were trimmed by 3 bases and 1 base, with 10 bases remaining between them. Germline lookup yields CDR1 DFQATT and CDR2 SNEGSKA (reference sequence). This CDR3 has 13 residues. The CDR3 bases are TGCAGTGCTAGTACGGGACGGTCCTACGAGCAGTACTTC. Translated: CSASTGRSYEQYF.

This clonotype has only a few counts. The chain combines TRBV5-1 with TRBJ2-1, with TRBD2 identical over 7 bases. J gave up 5 bases and V 0 bases, and 8 bases lay outside the gene matches. The CDR3 has 16 amino acids. Germline V CDR1 and CDR2: SGHRS, YFSETQ. CDR3 coding DNA: TGCGCCAGCAGCTTGGCCGCGCTAGCGGAGCACAATGAGCAGTTCTTC. Its protein product is CASSLAALAEHNEQFF.

In this sample, this clonotype turned up many times. CDR3 nucleotide sequence: TGTGCCAGCAGCTCTAGGACTAGCGGGGGGAATGAGCAGTTCTTC. This translates into CASSSRTSGGNEQFF. This chain joins TRBV7-9 and TRBJ2-1, with 14 bases identical to TRBD2. The V and J ends lost 4 bases and 7 bases, in that order; junction bases with no gene match: 3. The CDR3 loop spans 15 amino acids. Germline CDR1 is SEHNR and CDR2 is FQNEAQ (reference sequence).

This clonotype was counted at least ten times. This sequence joins TRBV2 and TRBJ2-3, with 7 bases aligning to TRBD1. The CDR3 spans 15 residues. Per the germline V gene, CDR1 is SNHLY and CDR2 is FYNNEI. Trimming at V came to 5 bases and at J to 0 bases, leaving 5 bases not matched to a gene. The CDR3 loop is CASSRGQSSTDTQYF. The CDR3 nucleotides read TGTGCCAGCAGTAGGGGACAGTCTAGCACAGATACGCAGTATTTT.

This sequence joins TRBV4-3 and TRBJ2-1, with a weak D call TRBD2 (5 bases). The germline V and J ends were trimmed by 1 base and 8 bases, with 9 bases remaining between them. The CDR3 spans 13 residues. Germline CDR1 reads LGHNA; CDR2 reads YSLEER. The CDR3 here is CASSQVREYEQFF. Here the CDR3 DNA reads TGCGCCAGCAGCCAAGTAAGGGAGTATGAGCAGTTCTTC.

This clonotype was seen a few times. The genes are TRBV20-1 and TRBJ2-3; D possibly corresponds to TRBD1 (6 bases). CDR3 length: 12 amino acids. Trimming removed 0 bases at V and 10 bases at J, with 11 bases between. Germline assignment: CDR1 DFQATT and CDR2 SNEGSKA (reference sequence). In nucleotides, the CDR3 is TGCAGTGCTAGAGAAGGGGGAAAGGCGCAGTATTTT. Translating gives CSAREGGKAQYF.

Ten or more counts support this clonotype. The genes are TRBV12-3 or TRBV12-4 and TRBJ1-1; perhaps TRBD1 as D (5 bases). V gave up 0 bases and J gave up 5 bases, with 13 bases separating them. This CDR3 has 15 residues. This chain's CDR3 is CASSLAQARGTEAFF. The CDR3 nucleotides are TGTGCCAGCAGTTTAGCGCAGGCCCGGGGGACTGAAGCTTTCTTT.

V gene TRBV30 combines with J gene TRBJ2-3; 9 bases line up with TRBD2. Germline-derived CDR1 and CDR2 are GTSNPN and SVGIG (reference sequence). Trimming took 3 bases from V and 5 from J; bases not matched to a gene: 6. The CDR3 runs 14 residues. CDR3 residues: CAWRLAGIEDTQYF. CDR3 coding DNA: TGTGCCTGGAGGCTAGCGGGAATTGAAGATACGCAGTATTTT.

This clonotype was counted many times. The chain couples TRBV2 to TRBJ2-4; D unresolved. Germline V gene sequence: CDR1 SNHLY, CDR2 FYNNEI. The CDR3 is 12 amino acids. V lost 1 base and J 15 bases, leaving 13 bases between the germline ends. CDR3 region: CASSEERPGGYF. The CDR3 DNA reads as TGTGCCAGCAGTGAAGAACGCCCTGGTGGGTACTTC.

The CDR3: CASRDVGHNNQPQHF. CDR3 in DNA: TGTGCCAGCAGAGACGTGGGACACAACAATCAGCCCCAGCATTTT. The rearrangement joins TRBV6-1 to TRBJ1-5, with D perhaps matching TRBD1 (6 bases). The CDR3 sequence is 15 residues long. Germline V lookup: CDR1 MNHNS, CDR2 SASEGT. V was pared by 6 bases and J by 3 bases, with 15 bases between.

This clonotype turned up a few times. The chain employs TRBV2 and TRBJ1-5; no reliable D call. Germline CDR1 is SNHLY and CDR2 is FYNNEI. Deletions cut 1 base from V and 8 bases from J, with 15 bases between. The length of the CDR3 is 15 residues. The chain's CDR3 is CASSEGFFRSEPQHF. CDR3 in DNA: TGTGCCAGCAGTGAAGGTTTTTTTAGGAGTGAGCCCCAGCATTTT.

In this sample, this clonotype turned up a few times. The V gene is TRBV11-1, the J gene TRBJ2-3, with 8 bases identical to TRBD1. Looked up from germline, CDR1 is SGHAT and CDR2 is FQDESV (reference sequence). The CDR3 contains 19 residues. Germline trimming cut 3 bases from V and 2 bases from J; bases unmatched to any gene: 16. The CDR3 sequence: CASSLSSVGRTGTTDTQYF. The CDR3 bases are TGTGCCAGCAGCTTGAGTTCGGTCGGGCGGACAGGGACCACAGATACGCAGTATTTT.

The DNA of the CDR3 is TGCGCCAGCAGGCCGGGACAGTTCAACACTGAAGCTTTCTTT. Its translation is CASRPGQFNTEAFF. The chain combines TRBV10-2 with TRBJ1-1; the match to TRBD1 covers 7 bases. Germline V gene lookup returns CDR1 WSHSY and CDR2 SAAADI. The V segment lost 6 bases and the J segment 2 bases; nucleotides outside the gene matches: 6. CDR3 size: 14 residues.

The table lists this clonotype with a few counts. The V call is TRBV15, the J call TRBJ2-2; TRBD1 agrees at 11 bases. V shed 0 bases, J shed 0 bases, and the junction held 9 bases outside the gene matches. The CDR3 is 20 amino acids. Germline V gene sequence: CDR1 LNHNV, CDR2 YYDKDF (reference sequence). This chain's CDR3 is CATSRDLSGQGAPNTGELFF. CDR3 bases: TGTGCCACCAGCAGAGATCTTAGCGGACAGGGGGCCCCGAACACCGGGGAGCTGTTTTTT. The full variable domain, in which reference TRBV15 and TRBJ2-2 provide the parts outside the CDR3, is DAMVIQNPRYQVTQFGKPVTLSCSQTLNHNVMYWYQQKSSQAPKLLFHYYDKDFNNEADTPDNFQSRRPNTSFCFLDIRSPGLGDTAMYLCATSRDLSGQGAPNTGELFFGEGSRLTVL.

V and J are TRBV20-1 and TRBJ2-3; TRBD2 matches at 9 bases. Germline trimming cut 1 base from V and 1 base from J; bases unmatched to any gene: 15. The germline gives CDR1 DFQATT, CDR2 SNEGSKA (reference sequence). The CDR3 runs to 19 residues. The CDR3 region has the DNA TGCAGTGCTAGAGCTCCTTGGCGGGAGGGCCCTCTTGGCACAGATACGCAGTATTTT. Its translation is CSARAPWREGPLGTDTQYF.